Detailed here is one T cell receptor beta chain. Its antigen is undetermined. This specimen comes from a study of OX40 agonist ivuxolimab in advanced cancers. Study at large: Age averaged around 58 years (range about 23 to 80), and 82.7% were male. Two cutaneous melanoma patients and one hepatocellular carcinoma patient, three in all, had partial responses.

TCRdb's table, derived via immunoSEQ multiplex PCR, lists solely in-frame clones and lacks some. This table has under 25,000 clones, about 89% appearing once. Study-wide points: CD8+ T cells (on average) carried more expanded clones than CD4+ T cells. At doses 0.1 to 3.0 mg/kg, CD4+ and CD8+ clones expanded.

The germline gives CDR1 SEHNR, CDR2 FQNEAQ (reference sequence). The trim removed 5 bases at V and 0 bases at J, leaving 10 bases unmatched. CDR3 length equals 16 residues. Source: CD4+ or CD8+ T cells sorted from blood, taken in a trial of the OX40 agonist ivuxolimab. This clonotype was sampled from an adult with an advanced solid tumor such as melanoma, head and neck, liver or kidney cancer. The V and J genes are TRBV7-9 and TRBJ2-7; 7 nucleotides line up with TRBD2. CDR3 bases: TGTGCCAGCAGCCCCCCCCTAGCGGTTAGCTCCTACGAGCAGTACTTC. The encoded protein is CASSPPLAVSSYEQYF.